The clone carrying this TCR beta chain qualifies as medium-sized. The data stem from a study of metastatic and nonmetastatic thyroid tumors. Overall study: The authors compared repertoires across blood and tumor or nodule tissue from malignant and benign thyroid patients.

Trimming stripped 3 bases from V and 4 bases from J, with 22 bases between. The germline V gene has CDR1 LNHDA and CDR2 SQIVND (reference sequence). CDR3 length: 19 amino acids. There were no patients who had received any treatment before thyroid surgery. TCRdb reassembled clones from the PCR reads with MiXCR. Among around 45,000 clones listed, more than 3% were seen once. This sequence was found in a female donor with papillary thyroid cancer or a benign thyroid nodule (not recorded which). Some clones in this sample may be carry-over from other donors' samples. The sequenced sample was blood. The rearrangement uses TRBV19 and TRBJ1-6; D unclear. CDR3 region: CASSIGLTPSAAYNSPLHF. CDR3 nucleotide sequence: TGTGCCAGTAGTATCGGGTTGACTCCCTCGGCGGCTTATAATTCACCCCTCCACTTT.